Given below is one T cell receptor (beta chain) in context. Its antigen is still unknown. This CDR3 has 15 residues. Germline V gene data show CDR1 as LNHDA and CDR2 as SQIVND (reference sequence). Trimming removed 6 bases from V and 3 bases from J, with 15 bases in between. This entry belongs to a study of vaccination and CD4 T cells after COVID-19. As for the study in general: Six males and four females, two Hispanic, made up the convalescents. Vaccinees got either two BNT162b2 doses or two mRNA-1273 doses. There were a few convalescent patients sampled at day 14 and again at days 161 to 241 post-vaccination. Whole-study results and caveats: SARS-CoV-2-reactive clonotype medians increased from about 22 to 38, not significantly.

Each CDR3 protein is one row after TCRdb ran MiXCR on the PCR reads. This sample has about 28,000 distinct CDR3 sequences, with about half found just once. Time point reported: late sampling 161 to 241 days after vaccination in a few convalescent patients. The chain employs TRBV19 and TRBJ2-1; possibly TRBD1 for D (5 bases). Sequences were derived from CD4+ T cells from blood, sampled about 7 months after SARS-CoV-2 vaccination. The receptor was isolated from a human donor who had recovered from COVID-19. The chain's CDR3 is CASRFAGSSYNEQFF. As DNA, the CDR3 is TGTGCCAGTAGATTTGCAGGGTCTAGCTACAATGAGCAGTTCTTC.